This T cell receptor beta chain was sequenced in a study of T cell repertoires in cytomegalovirus infection (dated 2019 in TCRdb). Some background on the complete study: Recently identified HLA-C-restricted CMV epitopes, whose presentation resists viral immunomodulation, were targeted by peptide stimulations together with well-studied HLA-B-restricted epitopes. Because public TCR beta signatures pointed to carriage of CMV infection together with the matching HLA type, the HLA type of each donor mattered for the analysis.

Points the paper makes about the study in general: Cumulative frequency of public TCR beta family members discriminated carriers of CMV infection plus the relevant HLA type in this cohort and an independent approximately 370-donor cohort. In the ex vivo response, HLA-C-restricted CMV-specific TCR beta clonotypes were dominant, and in two of eight donors the single most frequent clonotype came from this HLA-C-restricted group.

Sequencing relied on an Illumina HiSeq 1500. TCRdb reprocessed the public reads (quality trimming at Q25 with fastp, clone calling with MiXCR) and kept in-frame beta chains. Entries are consolidated by CDR3 protein sequence, retaining the most common genes and DNA. For this sample there are 27,000 or so distinct CDR3 sequences; about 19% appear just once. In total, the top ten clones hold about four fifths of the sample. What the treatment or condition label conveys for this sample: in vitro stimulation with specific CMV peptide epitopes to enrich CMV-specific T cells. Worth noting for this clonotype: Its specific antigen is unknown. No base-level quality is on record; no much larger clone is a single base apart.

CDR3 length: 16 amino acids, cysteine to phenylalanine. Only the CDR3 portion is preserved as DNA: 48 bases, with reading frame beginning at the first base. Reading the germline V gene (reference sequence) gives CDR1 SEHNR and CDR2 FQNEAQ. V has 2 bases trimmed and J has 9 bases trimmed; junction bases matching no gene number 10. The sequences come from CD8+ T cells from cultured PBMCs, collected from culture after CMV antigen stimulation. This receptor chain uses TRBV7-9 and TRBJ2-1; 10 junctional bases match TRBD2. This clonotype was obtained from a human donor in good health (CMV status not recorded). Some clones in this sample may be carry-over from other donors' samples. At the DNA level, the sequence is TGTGCCAGCAGCTTACACGAGGCTAGCGGGAGCCCTGAGCAGTTCTTC. It encodes CASSLHEASGSPEQFF. With the portions outside the CDR3 filled from the reference TRBV7-9 and TRBJ2-1 genes, the complete variable region becomes DTGVSQNPRHKITKRGQNVTFRCDPISEHNRLYWYRQTLGQGPEFLTYFQNEAQLEKSRLLSDRFSAERPKGSFSTLEIQRTEQGDSAMYLCASSLHEASGSPEQFFGPGTRLTVL.